This is a list of T cell receptor beta chains from one sample in a study. Via MiXCR, TCRdb re-called the 5' RACE reads, giving one row per CDR3 protein. The sample shows tens of thousands of distinct CDR3 sequences, 29% of them seen only once. Specimen: memory CD4+ T cells sorted from a lymph node. The origin of the receptors is a female donor with breast cancer. Each CDR3 is given with its conserved first and last residue. The order of the fields is clone size, V gene, D gene, J gene, CDR3 DNA, CDR3 protein. A D gene is named only where the DNA matches it firmly. Expanded clones are given a class, and other clones once, few, many or no size at all.

clone_size: many; v_call: TRBV6-5; d_call: NA; j_call: TRBJ1-2; cdr3_nt: TGTGCCAGCAGCCCCCGGCCCGACTATGGCTACACCTTC; cdr3_aa: CASSPRPDYGYTF
clone_size: NA; v_call: TRBV5-1; d_call: NA; j_call: TRBJ2-5; cdr3_nt: TGCGCCAGCAGCTGGCGGGACTCCGACCAAGAGACCCAGTACTTC; cdr3_aa: CASSWRDSDQETQYF
clone_size: few; v_call: TRBV12-3/TRBV12-4; d_call: NA; j_call: TRBJ2-2; cdr3_nt: TGTGCCAGCGTGACTGACACTCGAAACACCGGGGAGCTGTTTTTT; cdr3_aa: CASVTDTRNTGELFF
clone_size: NA; v_call: TRBV2; d_call: NA; j_call: TRBJ2-7; cdr3_nt: TGTGCCAGCAGTGAGAAGACTCTTTACGAGCAGTACTTC; cdr3_aa: CASSEKTLYEQYF
clone_size: NA; v_call: TRBV4-1; d_call: TRBD2; j_call: TRBJ2-2; cdr3_nt: TGCGCCAGCAGCCGCGGACTAGACAACACCGGAGAGCTGTTTTTT; cdr3_aa: CASSRGLDNTGELFF
clone_size: NA; v_call: TRBV5-5; d_call: NA; j_call: TRBJ1-3; cdr3_nt: TGTGCCAGCAGCTTGGACGGGGACTCTGGAAACACCATATATTTT; cdr3_aa: CASSLDGDSGNTIYF
clone_size: medium-sized; v_call: TRBV5-1; d_call: TRBD1; j_call: TRBJ2-7; cdr3_nt: TGCGCCAGCAGCTCCCAGGGGGTTGCCTACGAGCAGTACTTC; cdr3_aa: CASSSQGVAYEQYF
clone_size: few; v_call: TRBV6-2/TRBV6-3; d_call: NA; j_call: TRBJ1-2; cdr3_nt: TGTGCCAGCAGTGCCAACAGGGTTGGTGGCTACACCTTC; cdr3_aa: CASSANRVGGYTF
clone_size: NA; v_call: TRBV7-2; d_call: NA; j_call: TRBJ1-2; cdr3_nt: TGTGCCAGCAGCCCCTTGGGTTCGTGGGGCTACACCTTC; cdr3_aa: CASSPLGSWGYTF
clone_size: few; v_call: TRBV7-9; d_call: NA; j_call: TRBJ1-5; cdr3_nt: TGTGCCAGCAGCCCCATAGACGGAGGCAATCAGCCCCAGCATTTT; cdr3_aa: CASSPIDGGNQPQHF
clone_size: NA; v_call: TRBV7-3; d_call: NA; j_call: TRBJ2-3; cdr3_nt: TGTGCCAGCAGCCCCTCCCAAGATACGCAGTATTTT; cdr3_aa: CASSPSQDTQYF
clone_size: few; v_call: TRBV28; d_call: TRBD1; j_call: TRBJ1-2; cdr3_nt: TGTGCCAGCAGTTTATATGGGACAGGGAAGGGCTATGGCTACACCTTC; cdr3_aa: CASSLYGTGKGYGYTF